The clone carrying this T cell receptor beta chain was picked up many times. The investigators made TCR beta cDNA from about 0.45 ug total RNA, using a constant-region primer. ARM-PCR was slightly modified, and three nested multiplex PCR rounds with it gave rise to the TCR beta libraries. Via MiXCR, TCRdb re-called the multiplex PCR reads, giving one row per CDR3 protein. Among fewer than 350,000 distinct CDR3 sequences listed, 65% were seen once. The blood RNA (from unsorted whole blood) was obtained, and germline DNA was also extracted. This entry is derived from a study of tumor-infiltrating lymphocytes in primary liver carcinoma. This receptor was obtained from a man aged 35-49 years with primary liver carcinoma and hepatitis B virus infection. Material for sequencing was peripheral blood.

CDR3 bases: TGCAGCGGGCAGGGACCTTACGAGCAGTACTTC. It translates to CSGQGPYEQYF. The rearrangement joins TRBV29-1 to TRBJ2-7; D may match TRBD1 or TRBD2 (5 bases each). The CDR3 runs 11 residues. Trimming took 7 bases from V and 4 from J, leaving 11 bases between them. CDR1 and CDR2 (germline): SQVTM, ANQGSEA.